This entry lists 27 T cell receptor beta chains sequenced from one sample in a study of blood T cells in healthy people across ages. Primers used in a second PCR of roughly 7 to 11 cycles were a sample-barcoded 5' primer and a J-beta primer mix. TCRdb passed the 5' RACE reads through MiXCR, listing each CDR3 protein once. Among some 1,500,000 distinct CDR3 sequences listed, under 55% were seen once. The sample was blood. These receptor sequences come from a woman aged 18-29 years in good health.

This clonotype was detected a few times. J is TRBJ2-3 and V is TRBV18, with D perhaps matching TRBD2 (6 bases). Per the germline V gene, CDR1 is KGHSH and CDR2 is LQKENI. Trimming took off 3 bases at V and 1 base at J, with 11 bases between the two ends. The CDR3 extends over 15 amino acids. CDR3 protein: CASSPATGGTDTQYF. Written as DNA, the CDR3 is TGTGCCAGCTCACCTGCCACGGGGGGCACAGATACGCAGTATTTT.

Concerning this clonotype itself: Mismatch with germline at one junction end may stem from a read error. The gene calls are TRBV9 and TRBJ2-5; D remains ambiguous. The CDR3 extends over 14 amino acids. Germline assignment: CDR1 SGDLS and CDR2 YYNGEE. CDR3 in DNA: TGCGCCAGCAGCCCCCACAACGGCCAAGAGACCCAGTACTTC. Amino acid sequence: CASSPHNGQETQYF.

As regards this clonotype: One base away lies a much larger clone, so this may be a sequencing read error. The gene calls are TRBV10-3 and TRBJ2-3; the D gene could be TRBD1 or TRBD2 (5 bases each). The CDR3 is 13 residues long. V gave up 8 bases and J gave up 4 bases, with 13 bases separating them. From germline, CDR1 is ENHRY and CDR2 SYGVKD. The CDR3 bases are TGTGCCATCGACCGTCGGGGCTCAGATACGCAGTATTTT. Encoded protein: CAIDRRGSDTQYF.

J is TRBJ1-2 and V is TRBV29-1; TRBD1 might be the D (5 bases). The CDR3 is 13 amino acids. Between the trimmed V and J ends, which lost 7 bases and 2 bases, there was a span of 14 bases. Germline CDR1 SQVTM, CDR2 ANQGSEA. CDR3 bases: TGCAGCGCTGGACGGGACCGGAACTATGGCTACACCTTC. Amino acids: CSAGRDRNYGYTF.

This clonotype has just a few counts. The chain recombines TRBV12-3 or TRBV12-4 with TRBJ2-7; D possibly corresponds to TRBD2 (5 bases). CDR3 size: 13 residues. The germline V and J ends were trimmed by 3 bases and 7 bases, with 13 bases remaining between them. Here the CDR3 reads CASSFTSSGEQYF. For the CDR3, the DNA is TGTGCCAGCAGTTTCACTAGTTCGGGTGAGCAGTACTTC.

This clonotype was picked up a small number of times. The chain has TRBV7-2 and TRBJ1-2; D call uncertain. The CDR3 extends over 15 amino acids. V was pared by 5 bases and J by 4 bases, with 17 bases between. Per the germline V gene, CDR1 is SGHTA and CDR2 is FQGNSA. DNA for the CDR3: TGTGCCAGCAGCCCCTTCGACTCGGTCGCCTATGGCTACACCTTC. This codes for CASSPFDSVAYGYTF.

With regard to this clonotype: It is likely a read error, because the conserved phenylalanine at the end of the CDR3 is missing. The rearrangement joins TRBV6-5 to TRBJ2-1, with D tentatively TRBD1 (6 bases). The CDR3 totals 14 residues. The germline CDR1 and CDR2 sequences are MNHEY and SVGAGI. V was trimmed by 5 bases and J by 6 bases, leaving 14 bases between them. CDR3 nucleotides: TGTGCCAGCAGTAGACAGGTAACCTTCAATGAGCAGTTCGTC. Translation gives CASSRQVTFNEQFV.

This clonotype showed up just a few times. The chain carries TRBV12-3 or TRBV12-4 and TRBJ1-1, with D possibly being TRBD1 (5 bases). The CDR3 runs 17 residues. The germline V and J ends were trimmed by 3 bases and 1 base, with 18 bases remaining between them. CDR3 in DNA: TGTGCCAGCAGTTTCGGGCGGATTGGGGCAGGGAACACTGAAGCTTTCTTT. It yields the protein CASSFGRIGAGNTEAFF.

The rearrangement uses TRBV20-1 and TRBJ1-2; no reliable D call. The V and J ends lost 3 bases and 3 bases respectively, with 8 bases between them. The CDR3 length is 12 residues. Per germline, CDR1 DFQATT and CDR2 SNEGSKA (reference sequence). CDR3 region: CSASNSDYGYTF. The CDR3 coding sequence is TGCAGTGCTAGTAACAGTGACTATGGCTACACCTTC.

There are a few counts of this clonotype. This may arise from a read error, as a much more abundant clone is one base away. This chain connects TRBV20-1 to TRBJ2-7; 9 bases line up with TRBD1. The CDR3 is 12 amino acids. Germline CDR1 and CDR2: DFQATT and SNEGSKA (reference sequence). Here the CDR3 reads CSLRDRDDEQYF. As DNA, the CDR3 is TGCAGCCTCCGGGACAGGGACGACGAGCAGTACTTC.

The V gene is TRBV28, the J gene TRBJ1-1; D ambiguous. This CDR3 has 13 residues. Trimming shortened V by 5 bases and J by 1 base, and 8 bases separated the two germline ends. Germline assignment: CDR1 MDHEN and CDR2 SYDVKM. CDR3 sequence: CASSVPANTEAFF. CDR3 DNA: TGTGCCAGCAGTGTGCCAGCGAACACTGAAGCTTTCTTT.

J is TRBJ1-2 and V is TRBV20-1; 8 bases are shared with TRBD1. Germline values: CDR1 DFQATT, CDR2 SNEGSKA (reference sequence). This CDR3 region has 15 residues. Trimming cost V 2 bases and J 6 bases; bases outside gene matches: 11. The CDR3 loop reads CSARMAAGGRNGYTF. DNA of the CDR3: TGCAGTGCTAGAATGGCGGCAGGGGGCAGAAATGGCTACACCTTC.

This clonotype was detected a few times. An end of the junction differs from the germline gene, which may be a read error. This chain joins TRBV20-1 and TRBJ2-1; D might be TRBD2 (6 bases). The CDR3 consists of 15 residues. CDR1 and CDR2 (germline): DFQATT, SNEGSKA (reference sequence). The CDR3, as DNA: TGCAGTGCCCCCTCTAGCGCGCCCTCCTACAATGACCAGTTCTTC. It encodes CSAPSSAPSYNDQFF.

This clonotype was counted only a few times. The chain has TRBV20-1 and TRBJ2-1; 11 bases are a match to TRBD2. Germline trimming cut 6 bases from V and 8 bases from J; bases unmatched to any gene: 9. There are 14 residues in the CDR3. Germline V gene data show CDR1 as DFQATT and CDR2 as SNEGSKA (reference sequence). The CDR3 coding sequence is TGCAGTGCCCTAGACACTAGCGGGGGAGATGAGCAGTTCTTC. Translated: CSALDTSGGDEQFF.

The genes are TRBV27 and TRBJ2-1, with TRBD2 identical over 11 bases. In germline, CDR1 is MNHEY, CDR2 SMNVEV (reference sequence). J lost 4 bases, V lost 10 bases, and 9 bases had no gene match. The CDR3 spans 15 residues. The CDR3 protein is CAIKYLAGGYNEQFF. The CDR3 region has the DNA TGTGCCATCAAATACCTAGCGGGGGGTTACAATGAGCAGTTCTTC.

The genes are TRBV6-2 or TRBV6-3 and TRBJ1-5, with D unclear. With 5 bases removed from V and 4 bases from J, the gap between germline ends came to 12 bases. This CDR3 spans 14 amino acids. Germline-derived CDR1 and CDR2 are MNHEY and SVGEGT. Here the CDR3 DNA reads TGTGCCAGCAGTCGAGGAGGGCTAAATCAGCCCCAGCATTTT. Amino acids: CASSRGGLNQPQHF.

This clonotype was seen a few times. This chain connects TRBV7-2 to TRBJ2-1, with D hard to call. The germline V gene has CDR1 SGHTA and CDR2 FQGNSA. The CDR3 runs to 11 residues. V was shortened by 5 bases and J by 9 bases, with 8 bases between the two germline ends. This CDR3 reads CASSQTFEQFF. CDR3 in DNA: TGTGCCAGCAGCCAGACATTTGAGCAGTTCTTC.

This clonotype was counted only a few times. The CDR3 reads CASTIARGRYNEQFF. The CDR3, as DNA: TGTGCCAGCACGATCGCTCGGGGCAGGTACAATGAGCAGTTCTTC. The rearrangement links TRBV7-2 to TRBJ2-1; D is possibly TRBD1 or TRBD2 (5 bases each). The CDR3 contains 15 residues. V lost 7 bases and J 4 bases, leaving 17 bases between the germline ends. CDR1 is SGHTA, CDR2 FQGNSA, per germline.

The chain links TRBV25-1 to TRBJ2-5; perhaps TRBD2 as D (6 bases). Germline V gives CDR1 MGHDK, CDR2 SYGVNS. The length of the CDR3 is 15 residues. Trimming left V 3 bases short and J 5 bases short, with 16 bases between. CDR3 DNA sequence: TGTGCCAGCAGTGAGTTACGATCCCGGGAGGAGACCCAGTACTTC. This codes for CASSELRSREETQYF.

The chain couples TRBV14 to TRBJ2-7; no firm D call. The CDR3 consists of 13 residues. The V end lost 6 bases, the J end lost 0 bases, and 9 bases lay between the germline ends. Germline CDR1 reads SGHDN; CDR2 reads FVKESK. The CDR3 is CASRVSNSYEQYF. In DNA form, the CDR3 reads TGTGCCAGCAGGGTGAGCAACTCCTACGAGCAGTACTTC.

This clonotype was seen more than once but under ten times. This chain joins TRBV27 and TRBJ2-7; no definite D call. CDR3 length: 12 residues. V lost 5 bases, J lost 4 bases, and 9 bases lay in between. From germline, CDR1 is MNHEY and CDR2 SMNVEV (reference sequence). The CDR3 protein is CASSKPPYEQYF. The CDR3 DNA is TGTGCCAGCAGTAAACCTCCGTACGAGCAGTACTTC.

CDR3 sequence reads: CASSVQGALRNYGYTF. The CDR3 DNA reads as TGTGCCAGCAGTGTCCAGGGGGCGCTTAGGAACTATGGCTACACCTTC. The rearrangement joins TRBV6-1 to TRBJ1-2, with 8 bases that match TRBD1. The trim removed 4 bases at V and 2 bases at J, leaving 9 bases unmatched. The CDR3 has 16 amino acids. The germline CDR1 and CDR2 sequences are MNHNS and SASEGT.

The sample holds a few counts of this clonotype. The gene calls are TRBV2 and TRBJ2-5; D remains ambiguous. The CDR3 is made up of 14 amino acids. V gave up 3 bases and J gave up 11 bases, with 19 bases separating them. CDR1 SNHLY and CDR2 FYNNEI come from the germline V gene. Here the CDR3 reads CASSDLKGVDEQYF. CDR3 bases: TGTGCCAGCAGTGACCTAAAAGGAGTGGATGAGCAGTACTTC.

This clonotype was found a few times. The CDR3 here is CASRVVGGIQETQYF. CDR3 sequence (DNA): TGTGCCAGCAGGGTCGTCGGGGGCATCCAAGAGACCCAGTACTTC. This sequence joins TRBV7-9 and TRBJ2-5; either TRBD1 or TRBD2 may supply D (6 bases each). V dropped 6 bases and J dropped 1 base, with 15 bases sitting between them. CDR3 length: 15 amino acids. The germline V gene has CDR1 SEHNR and CDR2 FQNEAQ (reference sequence).

This chain links TRBV7-9 with TRBJ1-5, with a possible D match to TRBD1 (6 bases). The CDR3 is made up of 14 amino acids. Deletions cut 5 bases from V and 6 bases from J, with 14 bases between. Germline V lookup: CDR1 SEHNR, CDR2 FQNEAQ (reference sequence). The CDR3 here is CASSVEGGGQPQHF. The CDR3 DNA sequence: TGTGCCAGCAGCGTGGAAGGGGGTGGTCAGCCCCAGCATTTT. The full variable domain, completed using reference TRBV7-9 and TRBJ1-5, is DTGVSQNPRHKITKRGQNVTFRCDPISEHNRLYWYRQTLGQGPEFLTYFQNEAQLEKSRLLSDRFSAERPKGSFSTLEIQRTEQGDSAMYLCASSVEGGGQPQHFGDGTRLSIL.

This clonotype was detected only a few times. CDR3 nucleotides: TGTGCCAGCAGTTTCACTAGCGGGTCGTCCCAGTACTTC. Residues: CASSFTSGSSQYF. This rearrangement joins TRBV27 to TRBJ2-5; 9 bases map to TRBD2. CDR1 and CDR2 from the germline V gene are MNHEY and SMNVEV (reference sequence). V trimming: 3 bases; J trimming: 9 bases; junction bases outside the gene matches: 5. The CDR3 runs to 13 residues.

The chain employs TRBV12-3 or TRBV12-4 and TRBJ1-6; D might be TRBD1 (6 bases). Trimming took off 6 bases at V and 10 bases at J, with 19 bases between the two ends. The CDR3 is made up of 15 amino acids. The CDR3: CASSLGGPWTSPLHF. The CDR3, as DNA: TGTGCCAGCAGCCTAGGGGGTCCTTGGACGTCACCCCTCCACTTT.